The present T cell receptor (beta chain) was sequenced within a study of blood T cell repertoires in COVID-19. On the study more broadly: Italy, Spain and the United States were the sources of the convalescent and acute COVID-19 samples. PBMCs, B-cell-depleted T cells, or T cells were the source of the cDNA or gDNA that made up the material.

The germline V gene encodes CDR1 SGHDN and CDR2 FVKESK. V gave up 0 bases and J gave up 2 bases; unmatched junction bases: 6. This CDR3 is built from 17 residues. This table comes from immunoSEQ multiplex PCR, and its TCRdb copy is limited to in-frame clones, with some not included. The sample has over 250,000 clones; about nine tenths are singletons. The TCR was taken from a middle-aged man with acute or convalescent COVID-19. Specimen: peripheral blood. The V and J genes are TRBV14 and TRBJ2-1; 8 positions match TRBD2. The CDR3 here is CASSQDRQRGTYNEQFF. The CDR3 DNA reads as TGTGCCAGCAGCCAAGATAGGCAGCGGGGGACCTACAATGAGCAGTTCTTC.